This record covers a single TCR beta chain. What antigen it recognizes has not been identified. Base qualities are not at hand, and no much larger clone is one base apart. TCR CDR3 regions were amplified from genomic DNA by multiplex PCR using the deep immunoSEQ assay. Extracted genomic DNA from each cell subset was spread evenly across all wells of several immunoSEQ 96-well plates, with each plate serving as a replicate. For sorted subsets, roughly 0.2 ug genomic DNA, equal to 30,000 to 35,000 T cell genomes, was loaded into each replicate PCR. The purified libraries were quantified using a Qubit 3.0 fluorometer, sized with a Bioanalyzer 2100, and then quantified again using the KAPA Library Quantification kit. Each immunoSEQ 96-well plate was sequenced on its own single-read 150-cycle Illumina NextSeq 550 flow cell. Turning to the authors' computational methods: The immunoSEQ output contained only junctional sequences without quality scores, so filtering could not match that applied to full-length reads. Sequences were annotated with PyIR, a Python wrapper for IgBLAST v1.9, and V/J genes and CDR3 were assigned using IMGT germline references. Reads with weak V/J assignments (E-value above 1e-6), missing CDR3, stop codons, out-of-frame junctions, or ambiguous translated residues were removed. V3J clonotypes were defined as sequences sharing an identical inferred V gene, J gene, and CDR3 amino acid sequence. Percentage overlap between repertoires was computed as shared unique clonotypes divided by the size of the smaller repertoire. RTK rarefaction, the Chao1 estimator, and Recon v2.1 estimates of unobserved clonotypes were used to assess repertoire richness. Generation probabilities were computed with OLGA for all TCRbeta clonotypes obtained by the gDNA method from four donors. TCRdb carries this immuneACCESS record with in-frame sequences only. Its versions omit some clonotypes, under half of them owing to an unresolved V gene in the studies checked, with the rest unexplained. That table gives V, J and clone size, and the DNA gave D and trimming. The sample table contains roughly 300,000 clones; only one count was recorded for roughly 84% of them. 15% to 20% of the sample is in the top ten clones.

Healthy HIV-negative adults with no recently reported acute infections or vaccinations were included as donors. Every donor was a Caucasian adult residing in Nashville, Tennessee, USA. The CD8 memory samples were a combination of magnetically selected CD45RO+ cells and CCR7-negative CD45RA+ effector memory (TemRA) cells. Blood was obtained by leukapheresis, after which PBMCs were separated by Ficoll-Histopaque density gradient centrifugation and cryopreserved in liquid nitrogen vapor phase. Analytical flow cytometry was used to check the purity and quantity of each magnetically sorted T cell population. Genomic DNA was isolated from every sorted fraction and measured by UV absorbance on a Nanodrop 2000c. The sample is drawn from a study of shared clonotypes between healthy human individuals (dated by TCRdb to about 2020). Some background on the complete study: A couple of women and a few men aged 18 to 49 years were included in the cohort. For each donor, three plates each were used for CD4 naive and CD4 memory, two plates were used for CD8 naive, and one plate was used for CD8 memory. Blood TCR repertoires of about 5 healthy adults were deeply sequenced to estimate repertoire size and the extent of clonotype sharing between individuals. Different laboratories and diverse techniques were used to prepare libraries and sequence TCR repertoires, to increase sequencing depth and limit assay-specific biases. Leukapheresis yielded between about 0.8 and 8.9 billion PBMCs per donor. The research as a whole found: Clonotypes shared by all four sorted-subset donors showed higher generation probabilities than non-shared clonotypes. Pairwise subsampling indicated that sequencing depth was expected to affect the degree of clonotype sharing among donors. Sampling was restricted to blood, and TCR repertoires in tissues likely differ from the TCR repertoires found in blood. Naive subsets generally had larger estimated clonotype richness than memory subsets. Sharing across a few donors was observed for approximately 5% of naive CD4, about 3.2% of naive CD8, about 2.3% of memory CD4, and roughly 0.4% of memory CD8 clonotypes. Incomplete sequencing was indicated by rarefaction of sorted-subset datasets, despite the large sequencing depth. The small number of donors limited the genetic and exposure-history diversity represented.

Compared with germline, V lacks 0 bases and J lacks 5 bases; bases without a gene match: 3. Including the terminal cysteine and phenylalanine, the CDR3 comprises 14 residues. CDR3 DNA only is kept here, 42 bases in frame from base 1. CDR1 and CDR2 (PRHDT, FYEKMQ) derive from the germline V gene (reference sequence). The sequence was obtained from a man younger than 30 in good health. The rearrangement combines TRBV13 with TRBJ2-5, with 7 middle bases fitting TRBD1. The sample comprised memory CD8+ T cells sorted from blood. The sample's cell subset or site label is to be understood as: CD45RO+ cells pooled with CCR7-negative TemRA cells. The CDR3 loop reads CASSLGTGEETQYF. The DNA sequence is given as TGTGCCAGCAGCTTAGGAACAGGGGAGGAGACCCAGTACTTC.